This T cell receptor beta chain is from a study of shared clonotypes between healthy human individuals. Turning to the study itself: Each donor contributed plates that comprised three CD4 naive, three CD4 memory, two CD8 naive and one CD8 memory.

Study-level results: Estimated clonotype richness was generally higher in naive than memory subsets. Several donors shared about 5% of their naive CD4 clonotypes.

CD8 cells regarded as naive lacked CD45RO, were positively chosen for CCR7, and omitted terminally differentiated effector memory CD45RA+ cells. Concerning this clone: Its antigen is unknown.

The CDR3 loop spans 14 amino acids. The germline V gene has CDR1 LNHDA and CDR2 SQIVND (reference sequence). Trimming left V 3 bases short and J 5 bases short, with 13 bases between. Each replicate PCR on the sorted subsets used 200 to 250 ng DNA (around 30,000 T cell genomes). Method: immunoSEQ multiplex PCR; TCRdb's copy keeps in-frame clones and lacks some. The sample holds 1.5 million to 2.5 million clones, approximately 95% seen once. The chain has TRBV19 and TRBJ1-1; perhaps TRBD1 as D (5 bases). This receptor was obtained from a man younger than 30 in good health. Sequencing was done on a sample of naive CD8+ T cells sorted from blood. CDR3 loop: CASSIEGFETEAFF. The CDR3 coding sequence is TGTGCCAGTAGTATTGAGGGGTTTGAGACTGAAGCTTTCTTT. Complete variable domain (other parts from reference TRBV19 and TRBJ1-1): DGGITQSPKYLFRKEGQNVTLSCEQNLNHDAMYWYRQDPGQGLRLIYYSQIVNDFQKGDIAEGYSVSREKKESFPLTVTSAQKNPTAFYLCASSIEGFETEAFFGQGTRLTVV.